These 18 T cell receptor beta chains were all obtained from the same sample, sequenced in a study of vaccination and CD4 T cells after COVID-19. These TCRs' antigens remain unknown. Stated treatment: approximately 11-day PBMC culture with coronavirus spike peptide pools or control peptides (ViraFEST assay). Oncomine TCR Beta short-read sequencing was applied to DNA from cultured CD4+ T cells. Via MiXCR, TCRdb re-called the PCR reads, giving one row per CDR3 protein. Among some 14,000 distinct CDR3 sequences listed, 30% were seen once. The sample consisted of cultured CD4+ T cells from blood. The receptors derive from a human donor with COVID-19.

This chain connects TRBV20-1 to TRBJ2-2; D gene unclear. Germline CDR1 and CDR2: DFQATT and SNEGSKA (reference sequence). Trimming shortened V by 1 base and J by 8 bases, and 17 bases separated the two germline ends. The CDR3 contains 15 residues. The CDR3 is CSARVRSTSKGELFF. The DNA for the CDR3 is TGCAGTGCTAGAGTGAGGAGTACCTCCAAGGGGGAGCTGTTTTTT.

This sequence joins TRBV7-2 and TRBJ1-1; no clear D. The CDR3 contains 15 residues. V lost 4 bases and J 1 base, leaving 13 bases between the germline ends. From germline, CDR1 is SGHTA and CDR2 FQGNSA. CDR3 residues: CASSSRLQANTEAFF. The CDR3, as DNA: TGTGCCAGCAGCTCCCGTCTACAAGCGAACACTGAAGCTTTCTTT.

Written as DNA, the CDR3 is TGTGCCAGCAGTTCCCAGCATGGCTACACCTTC. Protein: CASSSQHGYTF. V usage is TRBV6-5 and J usage is TRBJ1-2, with no clear D. Germline values: CDR1 MNHEY, CDR2 SVGAGI. The CDR3 spans 11 residues. V lost 4 bases and J lost 6, with 6 bases in between.

This chain joins TRBV6-5 and TRBJ2-5, with D perhaps assigned TRBD1 or TRBD2 (5 bases each). The V and J ends lost 4 bases and 4 bases respectively, with 19 bases between them. Germline V CDR1 and CDR2: MNHEY, SVGAGI. The CDR3 is 16 residues long. The CDR3 DNA follows: TGTGCCAGCAGTTCGGCAGCGGTTGGGGCTCGAGAGACCCAGTACTTC. Residues: CASSSAAVGARETQYF.

The genes are TRBV19 and TRBJ2-5, with D possibly TRBD1 on 5 matching bases. Germline V gene data show CDR1 as LNHDA and CDR2 as SQIVND (reference sequence). The CDR3 has 12 amino acids. V lost 3 bases, J lost 5 bases, and 7 bases lay in between. The DNA for the CDR3 is TGTGCCAGTAGTATCTCAGGGGAGACCCAGTACTTC. It codes for CASSISGETQYF.

The chain uses TRBV2 and TRBJ2-2; 7 bases line up with TRBD1. The length of the CDR3 is 15 residues. The J segment lost 0 bases and the V segment lost 6 bases, leaving 4 bases of the junction unmatched. Germline V gives CDR1 SNHLY, CDR2 FYNNEI. The DNA of the CDR3 is TGTGCCAGCAGGACCGGGACAGCGAACACCGGGGAGCTGTTTTTT. Its protein product is CASRTGTANTGELFF.

This clonotype was recorded a few times. CDR3 sequence reads: CASSQETGAANYGYTF. The CDR3 DNA reads as TGCGCCAGCAGCCAAGAAACGGGGGCAGCTAACTATGGCTACACCTTC. The chain links TRBV4-3 to TRBJ1-2, with a tentative D call TRBD1 (6 bases). This CDR3 is 16 amino acids long. CDR1 and CDR2 from the germline V gene are LGHNA and YSLEER. Trimming took 0 bases from V and 0 from J, leaving 11 bases between them.

The chain employs TRBV7-3 and TRBJ2-2; 11 bases match TRBD2. In germline, CDR1 is SGHTA, CDR2 FQGTGA. This CDR3 is 17 amino acids long. J lost 6 bases, V lost 5 bases, and 11 bases had no gene match. The CDR3 region is CASSPSIAGGRAGELFF. Here the CDR3 DNA reads TGTGCCAGCAGCCCCTCCATAGCGGGGGGGCGAGCCGGGGAGCTGTTTTTT. The whole variable domain, remainder taken from reference TRBV7-3 and TRBJ2-2, is GAGVSQTPSNKVTEKGKYVELRCDPISGHTALYWYRQSLGQGPEFLIYFQGTGAADDSGLPNDRFFAVRPEGSVSTLKIQRTERGDSAVYLCASSPSIAGGRAGELFFGEGSRLTVL.

The chain recombines TRBV6-5 with TRBJ2-7; TRBD1 agrees at 8 bases. CDR3 size: 16 residues. V lost 2 bases to trimming and J lost 2 bases; unmatched junction nucleotides: 8. Germline loops: CDR1 MNHEY, CDR2 SVGAGI. The DNA for the CDR3 is TGTGCCAGCAGTTACGGCGGAGGGACAGGCACCTACGAGCAGTACTTC. Residues: CASSYGGGTGTYEQYF.

The chain carries TRBV2 and TRBJ2-3; D remains unclear. The CDR3 covers 13 residues. V lost 6 bases to trimming and J lost 9 bases, with 16 bases between them. From germline, CDR1 is SNHLY and CDR2 FYNNEI. The CDR3 loop is CASSPPLSQTQYF. In nucleotides, the CDR3 is TGTGCCAGCAGCCCCCCACTGTCCCAGACGCAGTATTTT. Complete variable domain (other parts from reference TRBV2 and TRBJ2-3): EPEVTQTPSHQVTQMGQEVILRCVPISNHLYFYWYRQILGQKVEFLVSFYNNEISEKSEIFDDQFSVERPDGSNFTLKIRSTKLEDSAMYFCASSPPLSQTQYFGPGTRLTVL.

V usage is TRBV20-1 and J usage is TRBJ1-1, with a possible D match to TRBD1 (5 bases). The length of the CDR3 is 14 residues. CDR1 DFQATT and CDR2 SNEGSKA come from the germline V gene (reference sequence). V lost 3 bases and J lost 5, with 16 bases in between. CDR3 sequence (DNA): TGCAGTGCTAGGGTGGTGGGGGGGTATACTGAAGCTTTCTTT. It yields the protein CSARVVGGYTEAFF.

The chain carries TRBV7-2 and TRBJ1-1; D is ambiguous. The V gene's germline CDR1 is SGHTA and CDR2 FQGNSA. V lost 7 bases and J lost 5, with 14 bases in between. The CDR3 runs to 13 residues. CDR3 amino acids: CASNFNRVTEAFF. The DNA for the CDR3 is TGTGCCAGCAACTTTAATCGAGTTACTGAAGCTTTCTTT.

This rearrangement joins TRBV20-1 to TRBJ1-1; D is unclear. Trimming shortened V by 1 base and J by 5 bases, and 8 bases separated the two germline ends. This CDR3 is built from 12 residues. Per the germline V gene, CDR1 is DFQATT and CDR2 is SNEGSKA (reference sequence). Here the CDR3 reads CSARGRTTEAFF. As DNA, the CDR3 is TGCAGTGCTAGAGGCAGGACGACTGAAGCTTTCTTT.

The table lists this clonotype with a few counts. The genes are TRBV6-1 and TRBJ1-2; no definite D call. CDR1 and CDR2 from the germline V gene are MNHNS and SASEGT. The V end was cut by 8 bases, the J end by 2 bases, with 12 bases between. The CDR3 has 13 residues. Written as DNA, the CDR3 is TGTGCCAGCCGGCAGGCAGGAAACTATGGCTACACCTTC. Protein sequence: CASRQAGNYGYTF.

The genes are TRBV7-9 and TRBJ1-5, with 7 bases identical to TRBD1. This CDR3 has 14 amino acids. The germline CDR1 and CDR2 sequences are SEHNR and FQNEAQ (reference sequence). Germline trimming cut 4 bases from V and 3 bases from J; bases unmatched to any gene: 3. The CDR3 DNA follows: TGTGCCAGCAGCTCACAGGGGACCAATCAGCCCCAGCATTTT. Translating gives CASSSQGTNQPQHF. The entire variable domain, with the rest obtained from reference TRBV7-9 and TRBJ1-5, is as follows: DTGVSQNPRHKITKRGQNVTFRCDPISEHNRLYWYRQTLGQGPEFLTYFQNEAQLEKSRLLSDRFSAERPKGSFSTLEIQRTEQGDSAMYLCASSSQGTNQPQHFGDGTRLSIL.

This clonotype appeared a few times. The chain combines TRBV27 with TRBJ1-6, with D possibly matching TRBD1 (6 bases). Looked up from germline, CDR1 is MNHEY and CDR2 is SMNVEV (reference sequence). The CDR3 is 13 residues long. V lost 0 bases, J lost 13 bases, and 10 bases lay in between. The CDR3 reads CASSLSGGVPLHF. CDR3 nucleotides: TGTGCCAGCAGTTTATCAGGGGGGGTCCCCCTCCACTTT.

The chain employs TRBV24-1 and TRBJ2-5, with 7 bases matching TRBD1. Germline V lookup: CDR1 KGHDR, CDR2 SFDVKD. The ends lost 4 bases at V and 2 bases at J; junction bases unmatched: 9. CDR3 size: 16 residues. The CDR3 DNA is TGTGCCACCAGTGACCCAACGACAGGGCGGCAAGAGACCCAGTACTTC. Its translation: CATSDPTTGRQETQYF.

In its sample, this clonotype ranks as medium-sized. The rearrangement uses TRBV6-1 and TRBJ2-7; D not certain. Germline V gene lookup returns CDR1 MNHNS and CDR2 SASEGT. The CDR3 length is 11 residues. The V end was cut by 7 bases, the J end by 7 bases, with 11 bases between. The CDR3 protein is CASTGIGEQYF. The DNA of the CDR3 is TGTGCCAGCACCGGCATCGGAGAGCAGTACTTC.